The T cell receptor beta chain described here comes from a study of blood T cell repertoires in COVID-19. Study overall: COVID-19 samples from acute and convalescent phases originated in the United States, Italy and Spain. PBMCs, B-cell-depleted T cells, or T cells provided the cDNA or gDNA that made up the material.

This clone has only one observation. As processed by the authors: Amplified reference gene primers provided the basis for estimating nucleated cell counts. Profiling relied on immunoSEQ multiplex PCR, and the TCRdb table lists in-frame clones only, not all of them. That table is the source of V, J and clone size, and D and trimming were worked out from the DNA. The top ten clones hold over 1.3% of a sample with tens of thousands of clones, about 86% of them seen once. With V trimmed by 8 bases and J by 1 base, 0 bases remained unmatched. CDR3 length: 13 amino acids. CDR1 is MNHEY and CDR2 is SVGAGI in the germline V gene.

The sample comprised peripheral blood. The chain combines TRBV6-5 with TRBJ2-2; 8 bases line up with TRBD1. The receptor was derived from a woman aged 60-75 years with acute or convalescent COVID-19. As DNA, the CDR3 is TGTGCCAGCGGACAGGGGAACACCGGGGAGCTGTTTTTT. It codes for CASGQGNTGELFF.